This T cell receptor (beta chain) stems from a study of T cells after yellow fever vaccination. For the study at large: SMART-Seq v4 Ultra Low Input prepared libraries from low-cell fractions. Regarding the study as a whole: Researchers report a weaker secondary response that nonetheless peaked faster, day 5 versus 15. Only a minor proportion of clonotypes was detected across both CD4 and CD8 compartments.

This clonotype was counted only a few times. Antigen: not known. The CDR3 has 17 residues. Germline values: CDR1 LGHNA, CDR2 YNFKEQ. V trimming: 2 bases; J trimming: 1 base; junction bases outside the gene matches: 10. A process of 5'RACE template switching, which added a universal primer site and UMIs, was used to make TCR cDNA. TCRdb independently ran MiXCR on the 5' RACE reads; one entry per CDR3 protein. The repertoire has fewer than 450,000 distinct CDR3 sequences, 11% of them found once; the top ten carry 18%. Sequenced material: PBMCs, taken on the day of the first yellow fever vaccination. This TCR derives from a man aged 18 to 30 who received the YFV17D yellow fever vaccine. The V call is TRBV4-2, the J call TRBJ1-1; 7 nucleotides line up with TRBD1. In nucleotides, the CDR3 is TGTGCCAGCAGCCAATCCGAAGGGGACAGCTCGAACACTGAAGCTTTCTTT. It specifies CASSQSEGDSSNTEAFF.